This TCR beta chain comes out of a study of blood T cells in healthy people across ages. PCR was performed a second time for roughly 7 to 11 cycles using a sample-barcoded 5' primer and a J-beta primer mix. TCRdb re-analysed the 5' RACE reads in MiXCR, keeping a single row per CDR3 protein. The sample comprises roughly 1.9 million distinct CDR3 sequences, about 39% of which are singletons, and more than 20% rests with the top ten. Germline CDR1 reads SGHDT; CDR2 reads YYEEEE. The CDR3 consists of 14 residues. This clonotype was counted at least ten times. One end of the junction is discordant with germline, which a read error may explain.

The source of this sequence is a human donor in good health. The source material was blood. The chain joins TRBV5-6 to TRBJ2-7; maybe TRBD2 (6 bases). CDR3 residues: CASSFGGLSYEQYF. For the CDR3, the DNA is TGCGCCAGCAGCTTCGGGGGACTCTCCTACGAGCAGTACTTC.